The rows below give T cell receptor beta chains drawn from one sample of a study of blood T cell repertoires in COVID-19. Using immunoSEQ multiplex PCR, the repertoire was profiled, and TCRdb retains in-frame clones only, with some absent. Here the sample spans roughly 180,000 clones, 87% being singletons. The sample comprised PBMCs or T cells enriched from blood (not recorded which). These receptors were taken from a woman aged 30 to 39 who had recovered from COVID-19. CDR3s include the opening cysteine and the closing phenylalanine or tryptophan. A D gene is named only where the DNA matches it firmly. Some rows mark clone size as missing; the rest say once, few, many or name a class of expanded clone.

length	V	J	size	D	DNA	CDR3
17	TRBV12-5	TRBJ1-2	few	-	TGTGCTAGTGGTTTGGTCCCTCGGCCGAGTTTCGGGTATGGCTACACCTTC	CASGLVPRPSFGYGYTF
15	TRBV6-5	TRBJ1-2	-	TRBD1	TGTGCCAGCAGTTACGCGGCAGGGGGCAGCTATGGCTACACCTTC	CASSYAAGGSYGYTF
17	TRBV4-3	TRBJ2-1	-	TRBD2	TGCGCCAGCAGCCAAGCAAGGGCGGGAGGGATACAAGGTGAGCAGTTCTTC	CASSQARAGGIQGEQFF
14	TRBV2	TRBJ1-2	-	TRBD1	TGTGCCAGCAGTGAGGACAGGGGGCGGAATGGCTACACCTTC	CASSEDRGRNGYTF
17	TRBV27	TRBJ1-1	once	TRBD1	TGTGCCAGCAGACCTAATCGGGACAGGGGGCGAGACACTGAAGCTTTCTTT	CASRPNRDRGRDTEAFF
12	TRBV30	TRBJ2-7	-	TRBD1	TGTGCCTGTGGACAGGGATGGGGCGAGCAGTACTTC	CACGQGWGEQYF
15	TRBV5-1	TRBJ2-1	-	TRBD1	TGCGCCAGCAGCACCTTACAGGGGACGGACAATGAGCAGTTCTTC	CASSTLQGTDNEQFF
14	TRBV6-2/TRBV6-3	TRBJ2-5	-	TRBD2	TGTGCCAGCAGTTTAGCGGGAGGGCCGGGGACCCAGTACTTC	CASSLAGGPGTQYF
14	TRBV6-1	TRBJ1-2	-	-	TGTGCCAGCAGTGAAGGGGGCACTAACTATGGCTACACCTTC	CASSEGGTNYGYTF
14	TRBV24-1	TRBJ1-2	many	-	TGTGCCACCAGTGCAACAGGAGCTAACTATGGCTACACCTTC	CATSATGANYGYTF
14	TRBV6-5	TRBJ2-7	-	-	TGTGCCAGCAGTCCCCCGGACAAGAACTACGAGCAGTACTTC	CASSPPDKNYEQYF
16	TRBV5-1	TRBJ2-1	-	TRBD2	TGCGCCAGCAGCCTTGATGGACTAGCGGACTACAATGAGCAGTTCTTC	CASSLDGLADYNEQFF
13	TRBV30	TRBJ2-7	-	-	TGTGCCTGGAGTGGTTCTAGCGCATACGAGCAGTACTTC	CAWSGSSAYEQYF
15	TRBV5-1	TRBJ2-1	-	TRBD2	TGCGCCAGCAGCTTGGGACTAGCGGGGGTATATGAGCAGTTCTTC	CASSLGLAGVYEQFF
14	TRBV29-1	TRBJ2-1	-	-	TGCAGCGTGACTGCGGGGCGCTACTACAATGAGCAGTTCTTC	CSVTAGRYYNEQFF
14	TRBV7-9	TRBJ2-2	-	TRBD1	TGTGCCAGCAGCTGGACAGGCGATACCGGGGAGCTGTTTTTT	CASSWTGDTGELFF
13	TRBV12-3/TRBV12-4	TRBJ1-1	-	TRBD1	TGTGCCAGCCGAGGGGGCTGGGAAACTGAAGCTTTCTTT	CASRGGWETEAFF
15	TRBV18	TRBJ1-1	-	-	TGTGCCAGCTCACCATCTACAGGGATGAACACTGAAGCTTTCTTT	CASSPSTGMNTEAFF
18	TRBV4-3	TRBJ1-3	-	-	TGCGCCAGCAGCCAAGATCGCCCTCCCCCCGGCAGGGTACACACCATATATTTT	CASSQDRPPPGRVHTIYF
16	TRBV7-3	TRBJ1-1	-	-	TGTGCCAGCAGCTCCTTACAGGGCCCCATGAACACTGAAGCTTTCTTT	CASSSLQGPMNTEAFF
13	TRBV28	TRBJ1-2	-	-	TGTGCCAGCAGCTACCAGGTGTGGGTAGGCGACACCTTC	CASSYQVWVGDTF
16	TRBV7-9	TRBJ1-3	-	-	TGTGCCAGCAGCTTAGGCTCGCAGGCCTCTGGAAACACCATATATTTT	CASSLGSQASGNTIYF
14	TRBV7-2	TRBJ1-3	-	TRBD1	TGTGCCAGCAGCCAGGGGGTCTCTGGAAACACCATATATTTT	CASSQGVSGNTIYF
18	TRBV9	TRBJ1-5	-	TRBD1	TGTGCCAGCAGCCCCGGGACAGGGGGCGCGGACGGCAATCAGCCCCAGCATTTT	CASSPGTGGADGNQPQHF
17	TRBV28	TRBJ1-2	-	-	TGTGCCAGCAGTCTCTTTTACCCCCAGGGGAGCAACTATGGCTACACCTTC	CASSLFYPQGSNYGYTF
13	TRBV12-3/TRBV12-4	TRBJ1-3	-	TRBD1	TGTGCCAGCAGGAGGGACAGGGAGTACACCATATATTTT	CASRRDREYTIYF
15	TRBV7-2	TRBJ2-2	-	-	TGTGCCAGCAGAGACAGATACACGAACACCGGGGAGCTGTTTTTT	CASRDRYTNTGELFF
16	TRBV6-2/TRBV6-3	TRBJ2-7	-	TRBD2	TGTGCCAGCAGTTACATGGCTAGCGGGAGTACATACGAGCAGTACTTC	CASSYMASGSTYEQYF
14	TRBV7-2	TRBJ2-1	-	-	TGTGCCAGCACGGGAACTTATGGGGACAATGAGCAGTTCTTC	CASTGTYGDNEQFF
14	TRBV6-5	TRBJ1-1	-	-	TGTGCCAGCAGTTACCGACAGGTAAACACTGAAGCTTTCTTT	CASSYRQVNTEAFF
13	TRBV7-2	TRBJ2-1	-	-	TGTGCCAGCAGCTTAGGCGGGGCTGGGGAGCAGTTCTTC	CASSLGGAGEQFF
14	TRBV4-3	TRBJ2-2	-	-	TGCGCCAGCAGCCAAGATGAGGGCACCGGGGAGCTGTTTTTT	CASSQDEGTGELFF
16	TRBV15	TRBJ1-5	-	-	TGTGCCACCAGAGCCGAGGTAACAAGAGGCAATCAGCCCCAGCATTTT	CATRAEVTRGNQPQHF
14	TRBV5-1	TRBJ2-1	-	-	TGCGCCAGCAGCTCGGAGAGACTAGTCCATGAGCAGTTCTTC	CASSSERLVHEQFF
16	TRBV4-3	TRBJ2-7	-	TRBD2	TGCGCCAGCAGCCCGGGACTAGCGGGAGAAACCTACGAGCAGTACTTC	CASSPGLAGETYEQYF
14	TRBV4-3	TRBJ2-1	-	-	TGCGCCAGCAGCCATACAGGGTTTTCGGATGAGCAGTTCTTC	CASSHTGFSDEQFF
12	TRBV7-2	TRBJ1-2	-	-	TGTGCCAGCAGCTCCCCCCCCCGGGGCTACACCTTC	CASSSPPRGYTF
15	TRBV6-1	TRBJ1-1	-	TRBD1	TGTGCCAGCAGTGACATACAGGGGGCGAGGACTGAAGCTTTCTTT	CASSDIQGARTEAFF
19	TRBV29-1	TRBJ2-5	-	-	TGCAGCGTTCCCCTCTCGGACAGGGGTGCTAGCGGGATCCGGGAGACCCAGTACTTC	CSVPLSDRGASGIRETQYF
14	TRBV5-1	TRBJ2-7	-	-	TGCGCCAGCAGCTTAGAGGGACATCCCTACGAGCAGTACTTC	CASSLEGHPYEQYF
16	TRBV11-2	TRBJ2-7	-	-	TGTGCCAGCAGCTTAGATCCCGGGACTCGTTCATACGAGCAGTACTTC	CASSLDPGTRSYEQYF
13	TRBV2	TRBJ1-1	-	TRBD1	TGTGCCAGCAGTGATGGGACAGGGGAGTATGCTTTCTTT	CASSDGTGEYAFF
16	TRBV7-3	TRBJ2-1	-	TRBD1	TGTGCCAGCAGCTTAGTCGGGGGACAGGGTTGGGATGAGCAGTTCTTC	CASSLVGGQGWDEQFF
13	TRBV2	TRBJ1-2	few	-	TGTGCCAGCAGCCTTGGACGTCAGGGTGGCTACACCTTC	CASSLGRQGGYTF
14	TRBV27	TRBJ2-5	-	TRBD2	TGTGCCAGCTGTAGCGGGGGGGCCGGGGAGACCCAGTACTTC	CASCSGGAGETQYF
14	TRBV18	TRBJ1-1	once	-	TGTGCCAGCTCTCCCGACAGGCTGAACACTGAAGCTTTCTTT	CASSPDRLNTEAFF
18	TRBV18	TRBJ1-3	once	-	TGTGCCAGCTCACACCGGGACAATTATCAATACTCTGGAAACACCATATATTTT	CASSHRDNYQYSGNTIYF
15	TRBV24-1	TRBJ2-3	-	TRBD1	TGTGCCACCAGTGATCCGGGACAGGGGATAGATACGCAGTATTTT	CATSDPGQGIDTQYF
15	TRBV6-5	TRBJ2-5	once	-	TGTGCCAGCAGTTATCGTAGCTCCCCGACGGAGACCCAGTACTTC	CASSYRSSPTETQYF
13	TRBV12-3/TRBV12-4	TRBJ2-1	-	-	TGTGCCAGCAGTCGACTAGACCACAATGAGCAGTTCTTC	CASSRLDHNEQFF
13	TRBV5-4	TRBJ1-1	-	-	TGTGCCAGCAGCCCCAGGGGCGGCACTGAAGCTTTCTTT	CASSPRGGTEAFF
14	TRBV5-4	TRBJ1-2	-	-	TGTGCCAGCAGCCTAAATTCAGGATTATATGGCTACACCTTC	CASSLNSGLYGYTF
16	TRBV7-9	TRBJ1-2	few	TRBD1	TGTGCCAGCAGCTCAGGGGGGTCTGGGTTTATCGACGGCTACACCTTC	CASSSGGSGFIDGYTF
15	TRBV18	TRBJ1-1	-	TRBD1	TGTGCCAGCTCAAGGGGACAGGGCCCAAACACTGAAGCTTTCTTT	CASSRGQGPNTEAFF
15	TRBV19	TRBJ1-4	-	-	TGTGCCAGTTCGAGTAGTCACAGGGCTAATGAAAAACTGTTTTTT	CASSSSHRANEKLFF
16	TRBV28	TRBJ2-1	-	TRBD1	TGTGCCAGCTGTGCAAGTGGACAGGGATCCTACAATGAGCAGTTCTTC	CASCASGQGSYNEQFF
18	TRBV15	TRBJ2-1	-	TRBD2	TGTGCCACCAGCGGGGGTATTCAGAGCGGGAGATCCTACAATGAGCAGTTCTTC	CATSGGIQSGRSYNEQFF
13	TRBV7-9	TRBJ1-1	-	-	TGTGCCAGCAGCTCGCGTGGGAGCACTGAAGCTTTCTTT	CASSSRGSTEAFF
12	TRBV30	TRBJ1-2	-	TRBD1	TGTGCCTGGCACAGGGGAAACTATGGCTACACCTTC	CAWHRGNYGYTF